This entry lists 13 T cell receptor beta chains sequenced from one sample in a study of Ad26.COV2.S vaccination and SARS-CoV-2 variants. Profiling relied on immunoSEQ multiplex PCR, and the TCRdb table lists in-frame clones only, not all of them. The data show 300,000 to 400,000 clones, around 86% seen once. Treatment indicated: around 19 received Ad26.COV2.S at low or high dose, single or two shots; a few received placebo; per-sample allocation not given. Sampling was done on day 63 after the first vaccine or placebo injection. The specimen comprised peripheral blood, sampled in a trial of Ad26.COV2.S vaccine versus placebo. These receptors all stem from a person aged 18-60 years who received the Ad26.COV2.S COVID-19 vaccine or a placebo.

The chain uses TRBV15 and TRBJ2-5, with no clear D. CDR3 size: 14 residues. V was pared by 5 bases and J by 4 bases, with 14 bases between. In germline, CDR1 is LNHNV, CDR2 YYDKDF (reference sequence). The CDR3 DNA follows: TGTGCCACCAGCTTCCCGTCCAGAATAGAGACCCAGTACTTC. Translating it yields CATSFPSRIETQYF.

The chain uses TRBV7-9 and TRBJ1-5; TRBD1 matches at 7 bases. From germline, CDR1 is SEHNR and CDR2 FQNEAQ (reference sequence). There are 17 residues in the CDR3. Trimming at V came to 0 bases and at J to 0 bases, leaving 5 bases not matched to a gene. The CDR3 region has the DNA TGTGCCAGCAGCTTAGCGGGGGACAGAGATAGCAATCAGCCCCAGCATTTT. As protein: CASSLAGDRDSNQPQHF. Together with reference TRBV7-9 and TRBJ1-5, the CDR3 gives the full variable domain: DTGVSQNPRHKITKRGQNVTFRCDPISEHNRLYWYRQTLGQGPEFLTYFQNEAQLEKSRLLSDRFSAERPKGSFSTLEIQRTEQGDSAMYLCASSLAGDRDSNQPQHFGDGTRLSIL.

This chain connects TRBV14 to TRBJ2-3; D is unclear. The CDR3 loop spans 12 amino acids. Trimming took off 3 bases at V and 1 base at J, with 2 bases between the two ends. Germline V lookup: CDR1 SGHDN, CDR2 FVKESK. CDR3 nucleotide sequence: TGTGCCAGCAGCCACGGCACAGATACGCAGTATTTT. This gives the protein CASSHGTDTQYF.

V usage is TRBV9 and J usage is TRBJ2-1; D not resolved. V gave up 4 bases and J gave up 6 bases, with 11 bases separating them. Germline-derived CDR1 and CDR2 are SGDLS and YYNGEE. This CDR3 has 13 residues. The CDR3 here is CASSLALRNEQFF. CDR3 sequence (DNA): TGTGCCAGCAGCCTCGCCCTACGCAATGAGCAGTTCTTC.

This clone was recorded a few times. The chain is built from TRBV3-1 (or the pseudogene TRBV3-2) and TRBJ2-5, with a possible D match to TRBD2 (5 bases). The germline V and J ends were trimmed by 0 bases and 4 bases, with 12 bases remaining between them. The germline V gene encodes CDR1 LGHDT and CDR2 YNNKEL (reference sequence). The CDR3 consists of 15 residues. This CDR3 is CASSQETGSGETQYF. The DNA for the CDR3 is TGTGCCAGCAGCCAAGAAACGGGGTCGGGAGAGACCCAGTACTTC.

The J gene is TRBJ1-4, the V gene TRBV30, with D unclear. This CDR3 region has 14 residues. V was shortened by 3 bases and J by 7 bases, with 15 bases between the two germline ends. Per the germline V gene, CDR1 is GTSNPN and CDR2 is SVGIG (reference sequence). The CDR3 nucleotides are TGTGCCTGGAGGGGTGGACGGCCTTTTGAAAAACTGTTTTTT. Encoded protein: CAWRGGRPFEKLFF.

The genes are TRBV7-3 and TRBJ2-1; TRBD2 matches 7 bases. The CDR3 length is 15 residues. Germline-derived CDR1 and CDR2 are SGHTA and FQGTGA. Trimming took 1 base from V and 5 from J; bases not matched to a gene: 5. The CDR3 protein is CASSLIGGTNNEQFF. The CDR3 DNA reads TGTGCCAGCAGCTTAATCGGGGGGACTAACAATGAGCAGTTCTTC.

The chain links TRBV5-1 to TRBJ1-1; perhaps TRBD1 as D (5 bases). The germline gives CDR1 SGHRS, CDR2 YFSETQ. Trimming took off 4 bases at V and 2 bases at J, with 9 bases between the two ends. The CDR3 spans 13 residues. CDR3 loop: CASSIQENTEAFF. The CDR3 nucleotides read TGCGCCAGCAGCATACAGGAAAACACTGAAGCTTTCTTT.

V is TRBV5-4 and J is TRBJ1-4; a possible D gene is TRBD1 (5 bases). Trimming removed 4 bases at V and 8 bases at J, with 9 bases between. CDR1 is SGHNT and CDR2 is YYREEE in the germline V gene (reference sequence). CDR3 length: 12 amino acids. CDR3 DNA sequence: TGTGCCAGCAGCCCTGACAGCGAAAAACTGTTTTTT. As protein: CASSPDSEKLFF.

The chain is built from TRBV7-9 and TRBJ2-1; D call uncertain. V was clipped by 4 bases and J by 8 bases, with 15 bases between them. Germline CDR1 reads SEHNR; CDR2 reads FQNEAQ (reference sequence). CDR3 length equals 14 residues. The CDR3 spells CASSSSRHNYEQFF. As DNA, the CDR3 is TGTGCCAGCAGCTCAAGTCGGCATAACTATGAGCAGTTCTTC.

The J gene is TRBJ1-3, the V gene TRBV30; the D gene is possibly TRBD1 (5 bases). CDR1 GTSNPN and CDR2 SVGIG come from the germline V gene (reference sequence). This CDR3 comprises 14 residues. V lost 4 bases, J lost 1 base, and 11 bases lay in between. The CDR3 spells CAWTGHPSGNTIYF. Here the CDR3 DNA reads TGTGCCTGGACAGGGCATCCATCTGGAAACACCATATATTTT.

This chain connects TRBV11-3 to TRBJ2-1, with TRBD1 matching over 12 bases. Trimming took 5 bases from V and 6 from J; bases not matched to a gene: 8. Germline V gene data show CDR1 as SGHNT and CDR2 as YENEEA. The CDR3 contains 16 residues. DNA of the CDR3: TGTGCCAGCAGCCATACCGGGACAGGGGGCGGCAATGAGCAGTTCTTC. Protein: CASSHTGTGGGNEQFF.

This clone came up once. The chain is built from TRBV5-8 and TRBJ1-1; D might be TRBD1 (5 bases). Germline-derived CDR1 and CDR2 are SGHTS and YDEGEE. The CDR3 sequence is 14 residues long. V was cut by 3 bases and J by 1 base, with 10 bases left in between. For the CDR3, the DNA is TGTGCCAGCAGCTCTGACAGCAGGAACACTGAAGCTTTCTTT. Protein product: CASSSDSRNTEAFF.